Listed here is a single T cell receptor beta chain. Per the germline V gene, CDR1 is MDHEN and CDR2 is SYDVKM. CDR3 length: 16 residues. V was clipped by 3 bases and J by 0 bases; unmatched bases: 6. This sample is part of a study of blood T cell repertoires in COVID-19. Study context: Some COVID-19 samples were acute and others convalescent; all came from the United States, Italy and Spain. Nucleic acid was either cDNA or gDNA, and it came from T cells, B-cell-depleted T cells, or PBMCs.

Original processing methods: Quantification of nucleated cells was approximated via reference gene primer amplification. The data were produced by immunoSEQ multiplex PCR, yet TCRdb's version contains in-frame clones alone and is incomplete. V and J calls and clone size follow that table, whereas D and trimming were derived from the DNA. The table records tens of thousands of clones, 85% to 90% of them present only once. The rearrangement links TRBV28 to TRBJ2-7, with TRBD1 matching 9 bases. Sequenced material: peripheral blood. This clonotype was obtained from a woman older than 75 with active COVID-19. The CDR3 reads CASSFPLTGGSYEQYF. The CDR3 region has the DNA TGTGCCAGCAGTTTCCCCCTGACAGGGGGCTCCTACGAGCAGTACTTC.